Detailed here is one T cell receptor (beta chain). The protocol was immunoSEQ multiplex PCR, while the TCRdb copy is restricted to in-frame clones and leaves out a portion. The sample includes 90,000 to 120,000 clones, 86% of them seen just once. The data originate from a study of T cell responses to AZD1222 COVID-19 vaccine. The CDR3 length is 17 residues. Germline CDR1 SGHTA, CDR2 FQGTGA. V dropped 5 bases and J dropped 3 bases, with 17 bases sitting between them. This sample comprised peripheral blood, obtained on day 0 of AZD1222 vaccination. The chain combines TRBV7-3 with TRBJ2-6, with a possible D match to TRBD2 (6 bases). The TCR sequence derives from an adult in good health. The CDR3 nucleotides read TGTGCCAGCAGCCCCCAGGGAGGTGGGAATGGGGCCAACGTCCTGACTTTC. Translating gives CASSPQGGGNGANVLTF.